One and the same sample provided the 13 T cell receptor beta chains below, sequenced in a study of low-dose radiotherapy and immunotherapy resistance in tumors (dated by TCRdb to between 2021 and 2024). The sample's time point label, decoded: after trial treatment. The meaning of the sample's treatment or condition label: LDRT plus nivolumab, ipilimumab, low-dose cyclophosphamide and aspirin (RACIN trial). Instrument on record: Illumina HiSeq 2500. First-strand cDNA was synthesized using Superscript III and a set of TRAV- and TRBV-specific primers, so that both TCRalpha and TCRbeta chains were covered. TCRs were amplified for around 20 PCR cycles with Phusion, using a constant-region primer paired with the adapter attached to the V primers. TCRdb reprocessing: public reads trimmed at Q25 with fastp, clones called with MiXCR, in-frame beta chains kept. All rows with the same CDR3 protein become a single entry with the most common DNA and genes. Here the sample has approximately 80,000 distinct CDR3 sequences; less than 20% occur a single time. The top ten clones comprise less than 1.5% of the sample.

Sample: PBMCs, taken after low-dose radiotherapy plus immunotherapy. The receptors were gathered from a male donor with prostate cancer.

This clonotype was recorded many times. This sequence joins TRBV7-3 and TRBJ1-1; D is possibly TRBD1 (6 bases). Deletions cut 1 base from V and 11 bases from J, with 11 bases between. The CDR3 spans 12 residues. Looked up from germline, CDR1 is SGHTA and CDR2 is FQGTGA. In DNA, the CDR3 is TGTGCCAGCAGCTTAAGCGGGGGGCTGGCTTTCTTT. This encodes CASSLSGGLAFF.

This clonotype came up many times. This rearrangement joins TRBV2 to TRBJ2-4; D gene uncertain. In germline, CDR1 is SNHLY, CDR2 FYNNEI. V was cut by 2 bases and J by 6 bases, with 14 bases left in between. The CDR3 spans 15 residues. The chain's CDR3 is CASSELSRGPNIQYF. CDR3 sequence (DNA): TGTGCCAGCAGTGAATTGTCGAGAGGACCAAACATTCAGTACTTC.

This clonotype was seen at least ten times. The CDR3 protein is CASSRPGTGVGEQYF. Here the CDR3 DNA reads TGTGCCAGCAGCCGCCCCGGGACAGGGGTAGGTGAGCAGTACTTC. The chain joins TRBV28 to TRBJ2-7; 10 bases fit TRBD1. The V gene's germline CDR1 is MDHEN and CDR2 SYDVKM. Trimming cost V 6 bases and J 7 bases; bases outside gene matches: 12. This CDR3 is 15 amino acids long.

This clonotype was picked up many times. The J gene is TRBJ2-7, the V gene TRBV5-6; no firm D call. CDR1 and CDR2 from the germline V gene are SGHDT and YYEEEE. Trimming removed 3 bases from V and 1 base from J, with 14 bases in between. The CDR3 is 15 amino acids. The CDR3 bases are TGTGCCAGCAGCTCCATTTGGACGGGTTCCTACGAGCAGTACTTC. This codes for CASSSIWTGSYEQYF.

This clonotype has ten or more counts. V is TRBV11-2 and J is TRBJ2-3; 8 positions agree with TRBD2. Germline CDR1 SGHAT, CDR2 FQNNGV. The V gene end was trimmed by 1 base and the J gene end by 0 bases; junction bases not matched to a gene: 0. This CDR3 has 15 residues. The chain's CDR3 is CASSLGTSSTDTQYF. CDR3 in DNA: TGTGCCAGCAGCTTAGGGACTAGCAGCACAGATACGCAGTATTTT.

Ten or more counts support this clonotype. The chain links TRBV18 to TRBJ2-7; the match to TRBD1 covers 7 bases. This CDR3 region has 16 residues. CDR1 is KGHSH, CDR2 LQKENI, per germline. With V trimmed by 5 bases and J by 0 bases, 10 bases remained unmatched. CDR3 nucleotide sequence: TGTGCCAGCTCAATGCCGGGACAGAGGAGCTCCTACGAGCAGTACTTC. Protein sequence: CASSMPGQRSSYEQYF.

As to this clonotype: Lacking the conserved final phenylalanine or tryptophan, this CDR3 likely reflects a read error. V gene TRBV18 combines with J gene TRBJ2-7, with TRBD1 matching 7 bases. This CDR3 spans 17 amino acids. Germline V gene sequence: CDR1 KGHSH, CDR2 LQKENI. The V gene end was trimmed by 2 bases and the J gene end by 6 bases; junction bases not matched to a gene: 16. Written as DNA, the CDR3 is TGTGCCAGCTCACCATGGACAGGTATATTCAATGCTACCGAGCAGTACCTC. Amino acids: CASSPWTGIFNATEQYL.

This clonotype was counted ten times or more. The gene calls are TRBV4-3 and TRBJ2-2, with 8 bases that match TRBD1. The CDR3 has 15 residues. V lost 8 bases to trimming and J lost 2 bases; unmatched junction nucleotides: 7. CDR1 is LGHNA, CDR2 YSLEER, per germline. The CDR3 protein is CASGQGWGNTGELFF. In DNA, the CDR3 is TGCGCCAGCGGACAGGGTTGGGGTAACACCGGGGAGCTGTTTTTT.

This clonotype was detected many times. The CDR3 protein is CASSPAWDQPQHF. The CDR3 bases are TGTGCCAGCAGTCCGGCGTGGGATCAGCCCCAGCATTTT. The chain carries TRBV6-1 and TRBJ1-5, with no clear D. The CDR3 has 13 residues. Germline V gene sequence: CDR1 MNHNS, CDR2 SASEGT. Trimming removed 5 bases at V and 5 bases at J, with 10 bases between.

Regarding this clonotype: A read error may be the cause here, since a much bigger clone is one base away. The rearrangement joins TRBV7-3 to TRBJ2-7, with 12 bases that match TRBD2. Germline V lookup: CDR1 SGHTA, CDR2 FQGTGA. V lost 5 bases to trimming and J lost 5 bases; unmatched junction nucleotides: 10. The CDR3 runs 16 residues. This CDR3 is CASSQFRLAGADEQYF. CDR3 bases: TGTGCCAGCAGCCAGTTCAGACTAGCGGGAGCAGACGAGCAGTACTTC.

This clonotype was seen at least ten times. The V gene is TRBV7-2, the J gene TRBJ2-7; D possibly corresponds to TRBD2 (5 bases). Germline lookup yields CDR1 SGHTA and CDR2 FQGNSA. The CDR3 spans 13 residues. V lost 5 bases and J lost 0, with 8 bases in between. The CDR3 spells CASSVTSSYEQYF. CDR3 in DNA: TGTGCCAGCAGCGTAACTAGCTCCTACGAGCAGTACTTC.

This clonotype was recorded many times. The gene calls are TRBV7-6 and TRBJ1-1; TRBD1 matches 8 bases. The CDR3 loop spans 15 amino acids. Trimming removed 4 bases from V and 1 base from J; junction bases left unmatched: 5. The germline CDR1 and CDR2 sequences are SGHVS and FNYEAQ. Written as DNA, the CDR3 is TGTGCCAGCAGCTCGGGACAGGCTCAGAACACTGAAGCTTTCTTT. It specifies CASSSGQAQNTEAFF.

The sample holds many counts of this clonotype. This chain uses TRBV2 with TRBJ2-7; D not certain. CDR1 is SNHLY, CDR2 FYNNEI, per germline. The CDR3 contains 11 residues. Trimming removed 5 bases from V and 4 bases from J, with 6 bases in between. CDR3 coding DNA: TGTGCCAGCAGTCCAATTTACGAGCAGTACTTC. The encoded protein is CASSPIYEQYF.